This T cell receptor (beta chain) originates from a study of blood T cell repertoires in COVID-19. Study context: Material from acute and convalescent COVID-19 was sourced from the United States, Italy and Spain.

This CDR3 is 15 amino acids long. Trimming removed 1 base at V and 0 bases at J, with 12 bases between. Germline CDR1 and CDR2: SQVTM and ANQGSEA. TCRdb's copy holds only in-frame clones and misses some; the assay was immunoSEQ multiplex PCR. The sample contains under 45,000 clones, 75% to 90% of which appear only once. Sequenced input: peripheral blood. The chain recombines TRBV29-1 with TRBJ1-2, with D possibly TRBD1 on 6 matching bases. The receptor was isolated from a human donor in a cohort sampled during active COVID-19. The CDR3: CSVEGPRTANYGYTF. The CDR3 nucleotides read TGCAGCGTTGAAGGTCCTCGGACAGCTAACTATGGCTACACCTTC. The full variable domain, completed using reference TRBV29-1 and TRBJ1-2, is SAVISQKPSRDICQRGTSLTIQCQVDSQVTMMFWYRQQPGQSLTLIATANQGSEATYESGFVIDKFPISRPNLTFSTLTVSNMSPEDSSIYLCSVEGPRTANYGYTFGSGTRLTVV.